This TCR beta chain was profiled in a study of blood T cell repertoires in COVID-19. Original analysis: Amplification from reference gene primers served as the basis for estimated nucleated cell counts. Libraries were prepared by immunoSEQ multiplex PCR; TCRdb keeps only in-frame clonotypes and omits some of them. For V, J and clone size, that table is used; D and trimming come from the DNA. The repertoire holds about 400,000 clones, with roughly 90% as singletons. In its sample, this clone was seen a few times. What was sequenced was peripheral blood. The source is a man aged 40-55 years with acute or convalescent COVID-19.

The CDR3 region has the DNA TGTGCCAGCAGTCATCGGGGCACTGAAGCTTTCTTT. It is translated as CASSHRGTEAFF. The genes are TRBV6-5 and TRBJ1-1, with D unclear. Germline V gene sequence: CDR1 MNHEY, CDR2 SVGAGI. The CDR3 runs 12 residues. V was pared by 5 bases and J by 4 bases, with 8 bases between.